This TCR beta chain was documented in a study of blood T cell repertoires in COVID-19. Participant-given clinical history determined each cohort assignment. Method: immunoSEQ multiplex PCR; TCRdb's copy keeps in-frame clones and lacks some. The sample has approximately 160,000 clones, roughly 85% seen once. This CDR3 spans 14 amino acids. Germline V lookup: CDR1 MDHEN, CDR2 SYDVKM. V lost 6 bases and J lost 1, with 12 bases in between. The sample comprised PBMCs or T cells enriched from blood (not recorded which). The TCR comes from a woman aged 45-65 years who had recovered from COVID-19. The chain links TRBV28 to TRBJ1-1; possibly TRBD1 for D (6 bases). This chain's CDR3 is CASRTGQRNTEAFF. In DNA form, the CDR3 reads TGTGCCAGCAGAACCGGACAGCGGAACACTGAAGCTTTCTTT. The full variable domain, in which reference TRBV28 and TRBJ1-1 provide the parts outside the CDR3, is DVKVTQSSRYLVKRTGEKVFLECVQDMDHENMFWYRQDPGLGLRLIYFSYDVKMKEKGDIPEGYSVSREKKERFSLILESASTNQTSMYLCASRTGQRNTEAFFGQGTRLTVV.